This TCR beta chain was documented in a study of blood T cells in healthy people across ages. The study's findings and limits: It was not possible, with unsorted PBMCs, to conclusively compare naive and antigen-experienced cells.

There were at least 5 micrograms of total RNA extracted from every sample. Next came a second PCR, run for about 6 to 11 cycles, which used a sample-barcoded 5' primer along with a J-beta primer mix. TCRdb passed the 5' RACE reads through MiXCR, listing each CDR3 protein once. The sample contains 650,000 to 800,000 distinct CDR3 sequences, 44% of which appear only once. Per germline, CDR1 ENHRY and CDR2 SYGVKD. This CDR3 has 14 residues. The sample holds one count of this clonotype. Its antigen is undetermined. With a much larger clone just one base away, this may be a read error. Source material: blood. The V gene is TRBV10-3, the J gene TRBJ2-7; perhaps D is TRBD1 or TRBD2 (6 bases each). This receptor was taken from a man in his fifties or sixties in good health. The CDR3 protein is CATSGGDIAYEQYF. As DNA, the CDR3 is TGTGCCACCAGTGGCGGGGACATCGCCTACGAGCAGTACTTC.